These T cell receptor beta chains were read from a single sample in a study of blood T cell repertoires in COVID-19. Here immunoSEQ multiplex PCR was the method, and the copy in TCRdb shows in-frame clones only, minus some. The sample lists approximately 280,000 clones, approximately 83% occurring once. The sequenced material came from peripheral blood. These receptors came from a woman aged 25 to 39 who had recovered from COVID-19. CDR3s include the opening cysteine and the closing phenylalanine or tryptophan. D genes are given only for firm matches. The size entry is marked missing in some rows and otherwise reads once, few, many or a size class.

j_gene	v_gene	d_gene	abundance	CDR3aa	CDR3nt
TRBJ2-1	TRBV3-1/TRBV3-2	TRBD2	.	CASSQGGTRDNEQFF	TGTGCCAGCAGCCAAGGAGGGACTAGAGACAATGAGCAGTTCTTC
TRBJ1-2	TRBV7-2	.	.	CASSFKGQGGHGYTF	TGTGCCAGCAGCTTCAAGGGGCAGGGAGGGCATGGCTACACCTTC
TRBJ1-1	TRBV19	.	.	CASQQGHTEAFF	TGTGCCAGTCAACAGGGCCACACTGAAGCTTTCTTT
TRBJ2-3	TRBV19	.	.	CASSTQGSTDTQYF	TGTGCCAGTAGTACGCAGGGGAGCACAGATACGCAGTATTTT
TRBJ2-3	TRBV3-1/TRBV3-2	.	.	CASSLWTDGTDTQYF	TGTGCCAGCAGCTTGTGGACAGACGGCACAGATACGCAGTATTTT
TRBJ2-5	TRBV7-9	.	.	CASSFGGAGETQYF	TGTGCCAGCAGCTTCGGCGGGGCAGGTGAGACCCAGTACTTC
TRBJ2-1	TRBV6-2/TRBV6-3	.	.	CASSGGVGYNEQFF	TGTGCCAGCAGTGGCGGGGTAGGCTACAATGAGCAGTTCTTC
TRBJ2-5	TRBV29-1	TRBD2	.	CSAGLAGETQYF	TGCAGCGCCGGACTAGCGGGGGAGACCCAGTACTTC
TRBJ1-1	TRBV7-9	.	few	CASMIQGRSTEAFF	TGTGCCAGCATGATACAGGGAAGGAGCACTGAAGCTTTCTTT
TRBJ1-5	TRBV27	.	.	CASSRQVNQPQHF	TGTGCCAGCAGCCGACAGGTCAATCAGCCCCAGCATTTT
TRBJ2-2	TRBV27	.	.	CASSSSVTGELFF	TGTGCCAGCAGTTCCAGTGTCACCGGGGAGCTGTTTTTT
TRBJ1-5	TRBV28	.	.	CASSFRGLTGHQAQHF	TGTGCCAGCAGTTTCCGGGGACTGACCGGCCACCAGGCCCAGCATTTT
TRBJ1-5	TRBV20-1	.	once	CSASHPAAPDQPQHF	TGCAGTGCTAGTCACCCCGCCGCGCCTGATCAGCCCCAGCATTTT
TRBJ2-7	TRBV7-2	.	.	CASSPGQTYEQYF	TGTGCCAGCAGCCCAGGACAGACCTACGAGCAGTACTTC
TRBJ1-1	TRBV19	.	.	CASSILAGNTEAFF	TGTGCCAGTAGTATTTTGGCGGGGAACACTGAAGCTTTCTTT
TRBJ1-6	TRBV10-1	.	.	CASSEDGGYNSPLHF	TGCGCCAGCAGTGAGGACGGAGGCTACAATTCACCCCTCCACTTT
TRBJ1-4	TRBV3-1/TRBV3-2	TRBD1	.	CASSQRQGAEKLFF	TGTGCCAGCAGCCAACGACAGGGGGCGGAAAAACTGTTTTTT
TRBJ1-5	TRBV28	TRBD1	.	CASSLGQGNQPQHF	TGTGCCAGCAGTTTGGGACAGGGCAATCAGCCCCAGCATTTT
TRBJ1-2	TRBV19	TRBD1	.	CASTRDSPFYGYTF	TGTGCCAGTACCCGGGACAGCCCGTTCTATGGCTACACCTTC
TRBJ1-1	TRBV11-2	.	few	CASSLPRRVNTEAFF	TGTGCCAGCAGCTTACCCAGACGGGTTAACACTGAAGCTTTCTTT
TRBJ1-2	TRBV7-9	.	few	CASSPSGSNYGYTF	TGTGCCAGCAGCCCCTCCGGGTCTAACTATGGCTACACCTTC
TRBJ2-7	TRBV6-5	TRBD2	.	CASEMTSAYEQYF	TGTGCCAGCGAGATGACTAGCGCCTACGAGCAGTACTTC
TRBJ2-1	TRBV6-6	.	.	CASSYRRDRSNEQFF	TGTGCCAGCAGTTACCGGCGGGACCGATCAAATGAGCAGTTCTTC
TRBJ2-2	TRBV19	.	.	CASSIGRTGELFF	TGTGCCAGTAGTATAGGGAGGACCGGGGAGCTGTTTTTT
TRBJ2-7	TRBV5-1	.	once	CASSFAGYEQYF	TGCGCCAGCAGCTTCGCGGGCTACGAGCAGTACTTC
TRBJ2-2	TRBV19	.	.	CASIYRHRGLVSTGELFF	TGTGCCAGTATTTATCGTCATCGAGGGTTGGTCAGCACCGGGGAGCTGTTTTTT
TRBJ2-7	TRBV4-1	.	.	CASSQERGYEQYF	TGCGCCAGCAGCCAGGAACGGGGTTACGAGCAGTACTTC
TRBJ2-4	TRBV5-1	.	.	CASSPPEGAKNIQYF	TGCGCCAGCAGCCCCCCGGAGGGAGCCAAAAACATTCAGTACTTC
TRBJ2-5	TRBV5-4	TRBD2	.	CASSSKTSGDQETQYF	TGTGCCAGCAGCTCGAAGACTAGCGGGGACCAAGAGACCCAGTACTTC
TRBJ2-2	TRBV5-5	TRBD1	.	CASSPSTGITGELFF	TGTGCCAGCAGTCCCTCGACAGGGATCACCGGGGAGCTGTTTTTT
TRBJ2-1	TRBV18	TRBD2	.	CASSPPAGGNYNEQFF	TGTGCCAGCTCACCGCCCGCGGGGGGGAATTACAATGAGCAGTTCTTC